This TCR beta chain comes out of a study of read filtering for tumor transcriptome and immune sequencing. Study in general: The cohort had 17 to 20 men and around 15 women aged roughly 40 to 90, mean about 72 years.

Germline V gene data show CDR1 as MNHNY and CDR2 as SVGAGI (reference sequence). CDR3 length equals 16 residues. V dropped 0 bases and J dropped 7; count of bases not matched to a gene: 4. The library was built from approximately 400 ng RNA with molecular barcoded adaptors for alpha/delta and beta/gamma chains. TCRdb recomputed calls from the reads with MiXCR, one row per CDR3 protein. The sample has around 50,000 distinct CDR3 sequences, 9% to 15% seen once. At least ten counts were recorded for this clonotype. Sequenced material: a population of CD138-negative cells sorted from bone marrow. The origin of this receptor is a donor aged 40 or over with multiple myeloma. The chain combines TRBV6-6 with TRBJ2-2; 11 bases fit TRBD1. The CDR3: CASSYSGQGAGGELFF. As DNA, the CDR3 is TGTGCCAGCAGTTACTCCGGACAGGGGGCGGGCGGGGAGCTGTTTTTT.